This TCR beta chain originates from a study of monozygotic twins with cystic fibrosis. As concerns this clone: Antigen: not known.

Some clones are missing from TCRdb's copy, which holds only in-frame ones; the method was immunoSEQ multiplex PCR. The sample shows 12,000 to 15,000 clones, approximately 98% of them seen only once. Study conclusions and caveats: In this small cohort, shared CDR3 numbers showed no association with age, concordance or disease severity. Nucleotide-identical clonotype sharing was significantly higher within monozygotic CF twin pairs than between unrelated CF individuals.

Germline V gene lookup returns CDR1 SGHRS and CDR2 YFSETQ. V lost 1 base to trimming and J lost 1 base, with 14 bases between them. The CDR3 runs 16 residues. This chain joins TRBV5-1 and TRBJ2-5; D could derive from TRBD1 or TRBD2 (5 bases each). Sequencing input: blood. The source of this sequence is a girl aged 2 to 10 with cystic fibrosis. The CDR3 region is CASSLWDDGVQETQYF. DNA of the CDR3: TGCGCCAGCAGCTTGTGGGACGACGGGGTCCAAGAGACCCAGTACTTC. Based on the CDR3 plus reference TRBV5-1 and TRBJ2-5, the full variable domain is KAGVTQTPRYLIKTRGQQVTLSCSPISGHRSVSWYQQTPGQGLQFLFEYFSETQRNKGNFPGRFSGRQFSNSRSEMNVSTLELGDSALYLCASSLWDDGVQETQYFGPGTRLLVL.